A selection of T cell receptor beta chains follows, all from one sample in a study of blood T cell repertoires in COVID-19. Only in-frame clones appear in the TCRdb table, and some are missing; sequencing was by immunoSEQ multiplex PCR. The table includes some 180,000 clones, more than 75% detected once. What was sequenced was peripheral blood. Receptors were obtained from a woman of 80 years or more with COVID-19, enrolled during active disease. Both conserved end residues are part of each CDR3. The D gene is left open where the match is weak. Clone size is not always given. Where it is, it says once, few, many or a class for expanded clones.

D gene,J gene,clone size,V gene,CDR3 DNA,CDR3 protein
-,TRBJ2-7,-,TRBV7-9,TGTGCCAGCAGCGCAAACGTGGCCGAGCAGTACTTC,CASSANVAEQYF
-,TRBJ1-1,-,TRBV10-3,TGTGCCACGAGAGGACTGGGCACTGAAGCTTTCTTT,CATRGLGTEAFF
-,TRBJ1-2,-,TRBV28,TGTGCCAGCAGTTTGGGAGCTGCTAACTATGGCTACACCTTC,CASSLGAANYGYTF
-,TRBJ1-2,-,TRBV28,TGTGCCAGCAGGGATTCTTACAGGGTTGGGGTCGGCTACACCTTC,CASRDSYRVGVGYTF
-,TRBJ2-1,-,TRBV20-1,TGCAGTGCTAGAGCGGGGAATGAGCAGTTCTTC,CSARAGNEQFF
TRBD1,TRBJ1-1,-,TRBV6-5,TGTGCCAGCAGTAAGACAGGGCAAAGGAACACTGAAGCTTTCTTT,CASSKTGQRNTEAFF
TRBD2,TRBJ2-7,-,TRBV9,TGTGCCAGCAGCAACCAGGGACTAGCGGGATCGGGCGAGCAGTACTTC,CASSNQGLAGSGEQYF
TRBD2,TRBJ2-5,-,TRBV7-2,TGTGCCAGCAGCTTAACCGGCGGGGGGGCAATAAGGGAGACCCAGTACTTC,CASSLTGGGAIRETQYF
TRBD1,TRBJ1-5,-,TRBV18,TGTGCCAGCTCACCTCAGGGGGATCAGCCCCAGCATTTT,CASSPQGDQPQHF
-,TRBJ1-2,-,TRBV15,TGTGCCACCAGCACAGGGGACGGCCTAAGGGGCTACACCTTC,CATSTGDGLRGYTF
-,TRBJ2-1,-,TRBV3-1/TRBV3-2,TGTGCCAGCAGCCAAGAGGGCAGTCGTAGTGAGCAGTTCTTC,CASSQEGSRSEQFF
TRBD1,TRBJ1-4,-,TRBV14,TGTGCCAGCAGCCAAGTCACAGGGGGCGGTGGGGAAAAACTGTTTTTT,CASSQVTGGGGEKLFF
TRBD1,TRBJ2-4,-,TRBV7-2,TGTGCCAGCAGCCTCTTAGGGGGCCCATACATGGCCAAAAACATTCAGTACTTC,CASSLLGGPYMAKNIQYF
-,TRBJ2-6,once,TRBV5-1,TGCGCCAGCAGCGATGCCAGGACAGTCTCTGGGGCCAACGTCCTGACTTTC,CASSDARTVSGANVLTF
-,TRBJ1-1,-,TRBV9,TGTGCCAGCAGCGTAGCTCCAAGCCCGAGCACTGAAGCTTTCTTT,CASSVAPSPSTEAFF
TRBD2,TRBJ2-5,few,TRBV5-4,TGTGCCAGCAGCTCCGTTCCGCTAGCGGGTGGGGAGACCCAGTACTTC,CASSSVPLAGGETQYF
TRBD1,TRBJ1-5,-,TRBV15,TGTGCCACCAGCAGACCAGGGGGCCCCTCCCGTGACAATCAGCCCCAGCATTTT,CATSRPGGPSRDNQPQHF
TRBD1,TRBJ1-2,-,TRBV18,TGTGCCAGCTCACCTAACAGGGGGGAATATGGCTACACCTTC,CASSPNRGEYGYTF
-,TRBJ2-7,once,TRBV2,TGTGCCAGCAGGTCCAGGTTCCACGAGCAGTACTTC,CASRSRFHEQYF
TRBD1,TRBJ2-7,-,TRBV5-4,TGTGCCAGCAGCTGGACCGGGACAGGGATCTACGAGCAGTACTTC,CASSWTGTGIYEQYF